One and the same sample provided the 28 T cell receptor beta chains below, sequenced in a study of memory CD4+ T cells and cytomegalovirus serostatus. Single viable CD3+CD4+CD8-CD45RO+ cells were sorted as the memory CD4+ T cells. Only in-frame clones appear in the TCRdb table, and some are missing; sequencing was by immunoSEQ multiplex PCR. The table lists approximately 45,000 clones, 79% of them singletons. Sequenced sample: memory CD4+ T cells from blood. These receptors all come from an adult in good health and CMV-seronegative.

The CDR3 nucleotides read TGCGCCAGCAGCTTAGGGATATCATCCTACAATGAGCAGTTCTTC. It translates to CASSLGISSYNEQFF. This rearrangement joins TRBV5-1 to TRBJ2-1; D uncertain. The CDR3 sequence is 15 residues long. Trimming removed 2 bases at V and 1 base at J, with 10 bases between. Looked up from germline, CDR1 is SGHRS and CDR2 is YFSETQ.

The rearrangement links TRBV5-4 to TRBJ2-7, with TRBD1 as a possible D gene (5 bases). The CDR3 length is 14 residues. CDR1 is SGHNT, CDR2 YYREEE, per germline (reference sequence). Trimming took 0 bases from V and 7 from J, leaving 14 bases between them. This CDR3 reads CASSLEGQGREQYF. The CDR3 DNA sequence: TGTGCCAGCAGCTTGGAAGGGCAGGGCCGGGAGCAGTACTTC.

The J gene is TRBJ1-2, the V gene TRBV7-8, with TRBD1 as a possible D gene (5 bases). This CDR3 is 16 amino acids long. Trimming pared 5 bases from V and 1 base from J, leaving 17 bases between. Looked up from germline, CDR1 is SGHVS and CDR2 is FQNEAQ. The CDR3 DNA reads as TGTGCCAGCAGCGATACCGGGCCGGGGGGTAACTATGGCTACACCTTC. This codes for CASSDTGPGGNYGYTF.

The rearrangement joins TRBV11-3 to TRBJ1-1; D gene unclear. The CDR3 sequence is 13 residues long. Trimming cost V 2 bases and J 1 base, with 5 bases left between them. CDR1 and CDR2 (germline): SGHNT, YENEEA. This CDR3 reads CASSLFANTEAFF. The CDR3 coding sequence is TGTGCCAGCAGCTTATTTGCGAACACTGAAGCTTTCTTT.

V usage is TRBV11-2 and J usage is TRBJ2-2; no clear D gene. Germline assignment: CDR1 SGHAT and CDR2 FQNNGV. The CDR3 is 14 amino acids. Deletions cut 2 bases from V and 0 bases from J, with 4 bases between. CDR3 bases: TGTGCCAGCAGCTTACTCGCGAACACCGGGGAGCTGTTTTTT. This sequence encodes CASSLLANTGELFF.

The chain is built from TRBV5-8 and TRBJ1-3, with D possibly matching TRBD1 (6 bases). The CDR3 contains 15 residues. In germline, CDR1 is SGHTS, CDR2 YDEGEE. With 6 bases removed from V and 0 bases from J, the gap between germline ends came to 13 bases. Written as DNA, the CDR3 is TGTGCCAGCAATCGGCCAGGGGTCTCTGGAAACACCATATATTTT. As protein: CASNRPGVSGNTIYF.

CDR3 DNA sequence: TGTGCCAGCAGCTTGGGGCGCGGGGGTAGCGGGAAGTCCTACGAGCAGTACTTC. It translates to CASSLGRGGSGKSYEQYF. The chain employs TRBV5-4 and TRBJ2-7, with 8 bases matching TRBD2. Trimming removed 0 bases from V and 1 base from J; junction bases left unmatched: 12. Germline V gene sequence: CDR1 SGHNT, CDR2 YYREEE (reference sequence). The CDR3 contains 18 residues.

This clone was found once. V is TRBV5-1 and J is TRBJ1-2; D is perhaps TRBD1 (5 bases). The CDR3 is made up of 17 amino acids. The germline V gene has CDR1 SGHRS and CDR2 YFSETQ. The V end lost 4 bases, the J end lost 2 bases, and 21 bases lay between the germline ends. CDR3 in DNA: TGCGCCAGCAGCGACCCGGTTTGGGGGAGGGACAACTATGGCTACACCTTC. Amino acids: CASSDPVWGRDNYGYTF.

The chain is built from TRBV7-2 and TRBJ2-1, with TRBD2 identical over 11 bases. This CDR3 has 15 amino acids. Germline CDR1 and CDR2: SGHTA and FQGNSA. Trimming removed 4 bases from V and 6 bases from J; junction bases left unmatched: 5. The CDR3 DNA follows: TGTGCCAGCAGCTCAACCGGGACTAGCGGCAATGAGCAGTTCTTC. This gives the protein CASSSTGTSGNEQFF.

The chain recombines TRBV7-4 with TRBJ2-7, with 7 bases fitting TRBD1. Unmatched junction bases numbered 11, after V lost 9 bases and J lost 6 bases. The CDR3 spans 13 residues. Germline lookup yields CDR1 SGHVT and CDR2 SQSDAQ. This CDR3 reads CARVIKGASEQYF. In DNA, the CDR3 is TGTGCCAGGGTCATAAAGGGGGCCTCCGAGCAGTACTTC.

In its sample, this clone was seen once. This sample also contains other DNA sequences that code for the same CDR3. V is TRBV11-2 and J is TRBJ2-3; the match to TRBD2 covers 14 bases. V was clipped by 4 bases and J by 1 base; unmatched bases: 1. The CDR3 runs 16 residues. Germline-derived CDR1 and CDR2 are SGHAT and FQNNGV. The DNA of the CDR3 is TGTGCCAGCAGCTCGGGACTAGCGGGAGGCACAGATACGCAGTATTTT. Its translation is CASSSGLAGGTDTQYF.

The chain joins TRBV5-1 to TRBJ2-2, with D maybe TRBD1 (6 bases). The CDR3 loop spans 13 amino acids. Germline CDR1 SGHRS, CDR2 YFSETQ. The V end lost 2 bases, the J end lost 8 bases, and 10 bases lay between the germline ends. CDR3 amino acids: CASSFTGSGELFF. CDR3 bases: TGCGCCAGCAGCTTCACAGGGTCAGGGGAGCTGTTTTTT.

The rearrangement uses TRBV11-2 and TRBJ1-3; D ambiguous. The CDR3 runs to 13 residues. The V and J ends lost 2 bases and 7 bases respectively, with 9 bases between them. Germline CDR1 reads SGHAT; CDR2 reads FQNNGV. In DNA, the CDR3 is TGTGCCAGCAGCTTAACAGAAGGGAACACCATATATTTT. It yields the protein CASSLTEGNTIYF.

The V gene is TRBV11-3, the J gene TRBJ1-1, with D uncertain. Per germline, CDR1 SGHNT and CDR2 YENEEA. The CDR3 has 17 residues. Trimming pared 1 base from V and 0 bases from J, leaving 15 bases between. CDR3 bases: TGTGCCAGCAGCTTAGTGGTCCACAGAACTATGAACACTGAAGCTTTCTTT. It translates to CASSLVVHRTMNTEAFF.

J is TRBJ2-1 and V is TRBV7-9; D unclear. Germline-derived CDR1 and CDR2 are SEHNR and FQNEAQ (reference sequence). The CDR3 sequence is 13 residues long. Trimming cost V 2 bases and J 6 bases, with 8 bases left between them. CDR3 sequence reads: CASSLKTVNEQFF. CDR3 DNA sequence: TGTGCCAGCAGCTTAAAAACAGTCAATGAGCAGTTCTTC.

The rearrangement links TRBV19 to TRBJ1-5; D not certain. This CDR3 has 14 residues. Germline V gene lookup returns CDR1 LNHDA and CDR2 SQIVND (reference sequence). V lost 3 bases and J lost 2, with 8 bases in between. CDR3 residues: CASSMIPGNQPQHF. CDR3 sequence (DNA): TGTGCCAGTAGTATGATCCCCGGCAATCAGCCCCAGCATTTT.

CDR3 sequence reads: CASSLVAGTVAFF. The CDR3 DNA is TGTGCCAGCAGCTTAGTGGCAGGAACGGTCGCTTTCTTT. J is TRBJ1-1 and V is TRBV11-2; D unresolved. CDR1 and CDR2 (germline): SGHAT, FQNNGV. The ends were cut back, 1 base at V and 11 bases at J, with 14 bases in the middle. The CDR3 extends over 13 amino acids.

The J gene is TRBJ2-3, the V gene TRBV18, with 10 bases lining up with TRBD2. The CDR3 is 19 residues long. The germline V gene has CDR1 KGHSH and CDR2 LQKENI. V was clipped by 6 bases and J by 3 bases; unmatched bases: 18. The CDR3 sequence: CASSTQGFGASGRTDTQYF. CDR3 coding DNA: TGTGCCAGCTCGACCCAAGGGTTTGGGGCTAGCGGGAGAACAGATACGCAGTATTTT.

V is TRBV11-3 and J is TRBJ2-3; 7 nucleotides line up with TRBD1. The CDR3 consists of 15 residues. CDR1 and CDR2 (germline): SGHNT, YENEEA. Trimming at V came to 3 bases and at J to 2 bases, leaving 5 bases not matched to a gene. CDR3 loop: CASSLGQQNTDTQYF. The DNA of the CDR3 is TGTGCCAGCAGCTTGGGACAGCAAAACACAGATACGCAGTATTTT.

The J gene is TRBJ2-7, the V gene TRBV5-1; 7 nucleotides align to TRBD2. CDR1 and CDR2 (germline): SGHRS, YFSETQ. The CDR3 runs 14 residues. V trimming: 4 bases; J trimming: 7 bases; junction bases outside the gene matches: 11. CDR3 region: CASSTLAGPGEQYF. The CDR3 nucleotides are TGCGCCAGCAGCACCTTAGCGGGCCCCGGAGAGCAGTACTTC.

The chain uses TRBV7-2 and TRBJ2-3, with 8 bases matching TRBD1. Losses at the gene ends were 3 bases for V and 1 base for J; bases not matched to a gene: 3. The CDR3 has 15 amino acids. Germline V lookup: CDR1 SGHTA, CDR2 FQGNSA. CDR3: CASSFGRGRTDTQYF. Here the CDR3 DNA reads TGTGCCAGCAGCTTTGGCAGGGGGCGCACAGATACGCAGTATTTT.

The chain joins TRBV4-2 to TRBJ2-3; D uncertain. The CDR3 length is 14 residues. The V end lost 1 base, the J end lost 5 bases, and 10 bases lay between the germline ends. CDR1 and CDR2 (germline): LGHNA, YNFKEQ. The CDR3 DNA is TGTGCCAGCAGCCAAGCGTGGGCCGGAGATACGCAGTATTTT. Its translation: CASSQAWAGDTQYF.

The J gene is TRBJ1-4, the V gene TRBV5-1; D is undetermined. V was cut by 1 base and J by 4 bases, with 8 bases left in between. Germline CDR1 is SGHRS and CDR2 is YFSETQ. The CDR3 contains 14 residues. The CDR3 region is CASSLRTYNEKLFF. As DNA, the CDR3 is TGCGCCAGCAGCTTGCGGACTTATAATGAAAAACTGTTTTTT. Filled out from reference TRBV5-1 and TRBJ1-4, the complete variable domain reads KAGVTQTPRYLIKTRGQQVTLSCSPISGHRSVSWYQQTPGQGLQFLFEYFSETQRNKGNFPGRFSGRQFSNSRSEMNVSTLELGDSALYLCASSLRTYNEKLFFGSGTQLSVL.

This clone was seen only a few times. The chain couples TRBV5-4 to TRBJ1-1, with a tentative D call TRBD1 (6 bases). The CDR3 is 15 amino acids. CDR1 is SGHNT and CDR2 is YYREEE in the germline V gene (reference sequence). Trimming removed 3 bases from V and 5 bases from J, with 17 bases in between. CDR3 sequence: CASSYQSGAHTEAFF. CDR3 DNA: TGTGCCAGCAGCTACCAGTCGGGGGCGCATACTGAAGCTTTCTTT.

This rearrangement joins TRBV15 to TRBJ1-1; 8 positions agree with TRBD1. The V gene's germline CDR1 is LNHNV and CDR2 YYDKDF (reference sequence). V dropped 5 bases and J dropped 5; count of bases not matched to a gene: 10. The CDR3 has 15 amino acids. CDR3: CATSGNRGGRTEAFF. CDR3 sequence (DNA): TGTGCCACCAGCGGAAACAGGGGGGGTAGGACTGAAGCTTTCTTT.

The CDR3 sequence: CASNSGTSFNEQYF. The CDR3 DNA sequence: TGTGCCAGCAACTCCGGGACTAGTTTCAACGAGCAGTACTTC. V usage is TRBV2 and J usage is TRBJ2-7; 8 bases are a match to TRBD2. Germline V gene sequence: CDR1 SNHLY, CDR2 FYNNEI. This CDR3 region has 14 residues. V lost 7 bases, J lost 5 bases, and 10 bases stayed unmatched.

The chain carries TRBV5-6 and TRBJ2-7; tentative D call: TRBD2 (6 bases). CDR3 length: 13 residues. From germline, CDR1 is SGHDT and CDR2 YYEEEE. The V and J ends lost 3 bases and 2 bases respectively, with 9 bases between them. CDR3 amino acids: CASSSTSPYEQYF. The CDR3 DNA follows: TGTGCCAGCAGCTCCACTAGCCCCTACGAGCAGTACTTC.

The V call is TRBV7-9, the J call TRBJ1-2, with a possible D match to TRBD1 (6 bases). Germline CDR1 reads SEHNR; CDR2 reads FQNEAQ (reference sequence). The CDR3 is 13 residues long. Between the trimmed V and J ends, which lost 5 bases and 4 bases, there was a span of 11 bases. CDR3 protein: CASSIGQFYGYTF. The CDR3 DNA follows: TGTGCCAGCAGCATAGGACAGTTCTATGGCTACACCTTC.